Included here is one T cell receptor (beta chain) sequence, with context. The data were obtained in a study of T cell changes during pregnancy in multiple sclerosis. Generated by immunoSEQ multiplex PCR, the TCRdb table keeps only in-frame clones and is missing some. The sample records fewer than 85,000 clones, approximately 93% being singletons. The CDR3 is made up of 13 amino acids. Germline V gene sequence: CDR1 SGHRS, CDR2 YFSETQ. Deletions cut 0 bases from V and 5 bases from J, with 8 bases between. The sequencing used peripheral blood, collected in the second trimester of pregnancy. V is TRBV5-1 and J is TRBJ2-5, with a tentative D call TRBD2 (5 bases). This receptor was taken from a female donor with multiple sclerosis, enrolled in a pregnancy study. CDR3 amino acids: CASSLEGAETQYF. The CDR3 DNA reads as TGCGCCAGCAGCTTGGAGGGAGCGGAGACCCAGTACTTC.